What follows are 7 T cell receptor beta chains derived from one specimen sequenced in a study of T-cell memory formation after mild COVID-19. TCRdb reprocessed the 5' RACE reads with MiXCR, giving one entry per CDR3 protein. The sample contains roughly 280,000 distinct CDR3 sequences, roughly 8.2% of which appear only once. Specimen: PBMCs or a T cell subset sorted from them (not recorded which). These receptors were collected from a man younger than 35 who had mild COVID-19 (a few samples of this study predate the infection). Cell type and time point are not known.

This clonotype was recorded a few times. The gene calls are TRBV18 and TRBJ1-1; D unclear. CDR1 KGHSH and CDR2 LQKENI come from the germline V gene. CDR3 length: 15 amino acids. The V and J ends lost 5 bases and 4 bases respectively, with 17 bases between them. DNA for the CDR3: TGTGCCAGCTCAGCAACCCGGGCCGGGAGCACTGAAGCTTTCTTT. The encoded protein is CASSATRAGSTEAFF.

This clonotype was seen repeatedly, ten times or more. The chain carries TRBV12-3 or TRBV12-4 and TRBJ2-1; 10 nucleotides agree with TRBD2. Germline trimming cut 2 bases from V and 3 bases from J; bases unmatched to any gene: 1. This CDR3 region has 15 residues. CDR3 region: CASSLPSGGYNEQFF. CDR3 in DNA: TGTGCCAGCAGTTTACCTAGCGGGGGCTACAATGAGCAGTTCTTC.

The CDR3 region has the DNA TGTGCCAGCAGATCGGACAGGGGGCCCGCTTTCTTT. Translation: CASRSDRGPAFF. The rearrangement links TRBV5-4 to TRBJ1-1; 11 bases agree with TRBD1. The CDR3 extends over 12 amino acids. The V and J ends lost 5 bases and 11 bases, in that order; junction bases with no gene match: 5. The germline V gene encodes CDR1 SGHNT and CDR2 YYREEE (reference sequence).

This chain links TRBV27 with TRBJ1-4, with D perhaps TRBD1 (5 bases). This CDR3 is 15 amino acids long. V lost 1 base, J lost 8 bases, and 14 bases lay in between. Germline CDR1 reads MNHEY; CDR2 reads SMNVEV (reference sequence). CDR3 amino acids: CASSLLGEVGEKLFF. The DNA of the CDR3 is TGTGCCAGCAGTTTATTGGGGGAGGTTGGGGAAAAACTGTTTTTT.

This clonotype has a handful of counts. This sequence joins TRBV20-1 and TRBJ1-1, with 10 bases lining up with TRBD1. Germline V gene data show CDR1 as DFQATT and CDR2 as SNEGSKA (reference sequence). Trimming at V came to 6 bases and at J to 9 bases, leaving 7 bases not matched to a gene. The CDR3 runs to 12 residues. The CDR3 DNA reads as TGCAGTGCGGGTCCGGGACAGGGGAAAGCTTTCTTT. Translated: CSAGPGQGKAFF.

Only a few counts were recorded for this clonotype. The chain links TRBV11-2 to TRBJ2-3; TRBD2 is a possible D gene (6 bases). The CDR3 contains 16 residues. Germline lookup yields CDR1 SGHAT and CDR2 FQNNGV. The V and J ends lost 5 bases and 2 bases respectively, with 17 bases between them. CDR3 sequence: CASSIPSAGNTDTQYF. DNA for the CDR3: TGTGCCAGCAGCATACCCTCGGCGGGGAACACAGATACGCAGTATTTT.

Here the CDR3 DNA reads TGTGCCAGCAGGGAGTGGATGGGGGGCTCTGGGGCCAACGTCCTGACTTTC. It specifies CASREWMGGSGANVLTF. The rearrangement links TRBV2 to TRBJ2-6, with D tentatively TRBD2 (6 bases). CDR3 length: 17 residues. Germline-derived CDR1 and CDR2 are SNHLY and FYNNEI. The V gene lost 6 bases and the J gene lost 0 bases, with 15 bases spanning the gap.